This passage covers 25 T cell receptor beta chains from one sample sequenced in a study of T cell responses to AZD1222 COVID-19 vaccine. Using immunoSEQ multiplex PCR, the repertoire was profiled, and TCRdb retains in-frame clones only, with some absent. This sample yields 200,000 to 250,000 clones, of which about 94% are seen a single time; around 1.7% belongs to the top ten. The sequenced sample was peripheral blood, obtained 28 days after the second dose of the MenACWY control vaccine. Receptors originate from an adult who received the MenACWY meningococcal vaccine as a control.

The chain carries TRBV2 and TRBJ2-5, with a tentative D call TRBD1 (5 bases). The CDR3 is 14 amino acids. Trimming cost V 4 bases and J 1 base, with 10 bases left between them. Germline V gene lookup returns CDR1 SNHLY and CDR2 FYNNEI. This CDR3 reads CASSVDSLQETQYF. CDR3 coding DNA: TGTGCCAGCAGTGTAGACAGCCTCCAAGAGACCCAGTACTTC.

CDR3 DNA: TGCGCCAGCAGCTCCGGGACAGGGGTGGTCGGGAATGAGCAGTTCTTC. It codes for CASSSGTGVVGNEQFF. V is TRBV5-1 and J is TRBJ2-1, with TRBD1 matching 10 bases. CDR1 and CDR2 (germline): SGHRS, YFSETQ. This CDR3 contains 16 residues. V lost 3 bases, J lost 7 bases, and 10 bases stayed unmatched. The complete variable domain, with remaining parts taken from reference TRBV5-1 and TRBJ2-1, reads KAGVTQTPRYLIKTRGQQVTLSCSPISGHRSVSWYQQTPGQGLQFLFEYFSETQRNKGNFPGRFSGRQFSNSRSEMNVSTLELGDSALYLCASSSGTGVVGNEQFFGPGTRLTVL.

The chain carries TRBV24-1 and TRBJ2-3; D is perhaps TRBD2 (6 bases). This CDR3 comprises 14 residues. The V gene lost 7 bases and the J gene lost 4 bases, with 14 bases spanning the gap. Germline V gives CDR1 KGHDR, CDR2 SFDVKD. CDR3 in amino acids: CATRGGSDADTQYF. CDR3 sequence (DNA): TGTGCCACCAGGGGGGGTAGCGACGCAGATACGCAGTATTTT.

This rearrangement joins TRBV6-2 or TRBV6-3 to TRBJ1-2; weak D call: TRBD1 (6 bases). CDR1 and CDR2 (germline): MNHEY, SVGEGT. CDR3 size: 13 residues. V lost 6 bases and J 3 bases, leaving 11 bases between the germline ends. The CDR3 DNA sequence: TGTGCCAGCAGCCGACAGGACTACTATGGCTACACCTTC. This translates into CASSRQDYYGYTF.

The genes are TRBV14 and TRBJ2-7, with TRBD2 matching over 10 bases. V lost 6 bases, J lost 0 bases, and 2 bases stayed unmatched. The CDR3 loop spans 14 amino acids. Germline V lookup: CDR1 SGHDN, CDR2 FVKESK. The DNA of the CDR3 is TGTGCCAGCAGAACTAGCGGGAACTCCTACGAGCAGTACTTC. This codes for CASRTSGNSYEQYF.

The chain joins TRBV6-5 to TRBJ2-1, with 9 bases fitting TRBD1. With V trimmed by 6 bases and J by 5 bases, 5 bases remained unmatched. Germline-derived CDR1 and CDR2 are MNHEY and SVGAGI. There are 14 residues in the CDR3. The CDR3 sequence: CASRGQGNHNEQFF. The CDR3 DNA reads TGTGCCAGCAGAGGACAGGGGAACCACAATGAGCAGTTCTTC.

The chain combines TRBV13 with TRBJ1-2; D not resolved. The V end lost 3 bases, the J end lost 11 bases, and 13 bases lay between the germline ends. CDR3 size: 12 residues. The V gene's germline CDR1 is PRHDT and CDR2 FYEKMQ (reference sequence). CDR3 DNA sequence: TGTGCCAGCAGCTTCGGTCAGAACATATACACCTTC. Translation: CASSFGQNIYTF.

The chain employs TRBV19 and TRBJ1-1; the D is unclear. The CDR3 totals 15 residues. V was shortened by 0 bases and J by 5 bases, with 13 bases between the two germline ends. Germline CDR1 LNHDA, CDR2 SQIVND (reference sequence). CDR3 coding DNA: TGTGCCAGTAGTATAGATCTTAAGGTTGAGACTGAAGCTTTCTTT. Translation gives CASSIDLKVETEAFF.

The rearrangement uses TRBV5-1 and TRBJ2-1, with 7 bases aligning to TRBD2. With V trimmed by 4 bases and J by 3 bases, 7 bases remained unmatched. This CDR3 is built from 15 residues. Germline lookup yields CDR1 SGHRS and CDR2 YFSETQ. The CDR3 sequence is CASSPSAGDYNEQFF. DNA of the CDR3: TGCGCCAGCAGCCCGAGCGCGGGGGACTACAATGAGCAGTTCTTC.

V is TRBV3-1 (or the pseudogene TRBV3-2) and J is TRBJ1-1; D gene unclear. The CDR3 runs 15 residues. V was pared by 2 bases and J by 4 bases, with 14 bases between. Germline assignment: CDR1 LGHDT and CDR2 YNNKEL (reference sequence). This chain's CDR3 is CASSQSWTLGTEAFF. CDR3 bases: TGTGCCAGCAGCCAATCCTGGACCCTGGGCACTGAAGCTTTCTTT.

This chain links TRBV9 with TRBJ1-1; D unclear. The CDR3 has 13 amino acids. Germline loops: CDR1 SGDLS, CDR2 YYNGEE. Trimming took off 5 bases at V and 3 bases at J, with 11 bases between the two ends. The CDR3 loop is CASSQSGDTEAFF. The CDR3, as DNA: TGTGCCAGCAGTCAAAGTGGGGACACTGAAGCTTTCTTT.

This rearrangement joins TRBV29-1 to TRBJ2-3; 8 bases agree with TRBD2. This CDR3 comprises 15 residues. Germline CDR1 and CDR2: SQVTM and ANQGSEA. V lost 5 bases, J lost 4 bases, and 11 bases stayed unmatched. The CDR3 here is CSVQTGTRRADTQYF. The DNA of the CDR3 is TGCAGCGTTCAAACCGGGACTAGACGGGCAGATACGCAGTATTTT.

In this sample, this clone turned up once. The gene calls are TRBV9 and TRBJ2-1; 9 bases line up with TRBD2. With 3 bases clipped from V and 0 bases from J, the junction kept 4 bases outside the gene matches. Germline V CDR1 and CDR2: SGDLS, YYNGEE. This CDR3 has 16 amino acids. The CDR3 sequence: CASSASGISSYNEQFF. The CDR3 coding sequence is TGTGCCAGCAGCGCTAGCGGGATCAGCTCCTACAATGAGCAGTTCTTC. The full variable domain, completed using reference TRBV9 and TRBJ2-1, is DSGVTQTPKHLITATGQRVTLRCSPRSGDLSVYWYQQSLDQGLQFLIQYYNGEERAKGNILERFSAQQFPDLHSELNLSSLELGDSALYFCASSASGISSYNEQFFGPGTRLTVL.

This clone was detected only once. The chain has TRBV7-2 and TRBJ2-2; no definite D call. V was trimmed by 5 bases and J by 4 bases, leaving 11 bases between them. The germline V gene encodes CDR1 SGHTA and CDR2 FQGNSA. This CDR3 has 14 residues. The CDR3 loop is CASSTRTVTGELFF. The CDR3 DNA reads TGTGCCAGCAGCACCCGGACGGTCACCGGGGAGCTGTTTTTT.

The CDR3 region is CASSIRGGYEQYF. The CDR3 DNA follows: TGTGCCAGCAGCATCCGCGGGGGCTACGAGCAGTACTTC. J is TRBJ2-7 and V is TRBV12-3 or TRBV12-4; 7 bases match TRBD2. Trimming at V came to 6 bases and at J to 3 bases, leaving 5 bases not matched to a gene. The CDR3 sequence is 13 residues long.

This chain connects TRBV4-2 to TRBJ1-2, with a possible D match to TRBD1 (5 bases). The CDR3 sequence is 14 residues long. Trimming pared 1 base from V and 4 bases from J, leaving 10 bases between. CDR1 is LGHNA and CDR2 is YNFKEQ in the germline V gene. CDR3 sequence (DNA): TGTGCCAGCAGCCAAGGTTCGGGGCTCTATGGCTACACCTTC. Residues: CASSQGSGLYGYTF.

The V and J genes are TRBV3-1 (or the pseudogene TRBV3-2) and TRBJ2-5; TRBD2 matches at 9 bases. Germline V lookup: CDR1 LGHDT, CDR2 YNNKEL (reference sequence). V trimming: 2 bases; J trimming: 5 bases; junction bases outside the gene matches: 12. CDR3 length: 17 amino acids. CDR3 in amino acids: CASSQRERPSGVETQYF. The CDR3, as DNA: TGTGCCAGCAGCCAAAGGGAGAGGCCTAGCGGGGTTGAGACCCAGTACTTC.

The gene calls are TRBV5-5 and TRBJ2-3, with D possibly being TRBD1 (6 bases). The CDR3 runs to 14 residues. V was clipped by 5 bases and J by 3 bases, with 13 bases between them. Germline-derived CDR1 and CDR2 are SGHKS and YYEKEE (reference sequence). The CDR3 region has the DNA TGTGCCAGCAGTTTTAACAGGGCAACAGATACGCAGTATTTT. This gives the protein CASSFNRATDTQYF.

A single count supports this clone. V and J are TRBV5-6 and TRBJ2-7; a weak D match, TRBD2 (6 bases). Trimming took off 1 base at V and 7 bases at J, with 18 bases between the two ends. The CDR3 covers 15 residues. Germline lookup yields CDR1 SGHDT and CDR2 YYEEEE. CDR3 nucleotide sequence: TGTGCCAGCAGCTTGCAAGGGACTCCTTGGGGGGAGCAGTACTTC. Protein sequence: CASSLQGTPWGEQYF.

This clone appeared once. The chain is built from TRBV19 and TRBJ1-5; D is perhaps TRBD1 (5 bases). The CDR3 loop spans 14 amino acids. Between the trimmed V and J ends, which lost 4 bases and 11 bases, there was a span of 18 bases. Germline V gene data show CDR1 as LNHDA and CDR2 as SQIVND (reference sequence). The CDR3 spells CASSTARGVGAQHF. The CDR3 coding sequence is TGTGCCAGTAGTACAGCGCGTGGAGTAGGGGCCCAGCATTTT.

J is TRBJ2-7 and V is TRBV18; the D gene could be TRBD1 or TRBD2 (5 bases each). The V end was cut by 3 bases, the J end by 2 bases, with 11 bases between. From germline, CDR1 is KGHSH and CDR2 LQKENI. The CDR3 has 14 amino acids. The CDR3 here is CASSPRDGAYEQYF. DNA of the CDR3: TGTGCCAGCTCACCCCGGGACGGTGCCTACGAGCAGTACTTC.

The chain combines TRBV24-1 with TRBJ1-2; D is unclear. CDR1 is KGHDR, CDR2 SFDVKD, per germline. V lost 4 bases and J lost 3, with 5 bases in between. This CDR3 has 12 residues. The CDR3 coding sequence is TGTGCCACCAGTGACCAGGACTATGGCTACACCTTC. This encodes CATSDQDYGYTF.

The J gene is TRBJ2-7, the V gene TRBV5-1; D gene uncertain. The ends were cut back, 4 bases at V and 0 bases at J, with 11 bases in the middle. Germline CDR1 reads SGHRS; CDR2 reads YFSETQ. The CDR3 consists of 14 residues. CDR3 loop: CASSDSGYSYEQYF. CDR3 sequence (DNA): TGCGCCAGCAGCGATTCGGGCTACTCCTACGAGCAGTACTTC.

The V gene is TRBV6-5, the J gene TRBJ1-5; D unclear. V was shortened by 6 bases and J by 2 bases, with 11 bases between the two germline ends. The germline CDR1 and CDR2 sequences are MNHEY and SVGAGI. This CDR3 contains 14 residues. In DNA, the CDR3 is TGTGCCAGCAGCCCATCCCACGGCAATCAGCCCCAGCATTTT. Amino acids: CASSPSHGNQPQHF.

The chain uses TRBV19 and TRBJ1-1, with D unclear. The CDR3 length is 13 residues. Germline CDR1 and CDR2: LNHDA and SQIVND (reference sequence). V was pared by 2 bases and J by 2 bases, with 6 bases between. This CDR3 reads CASSIHLNTEAFF. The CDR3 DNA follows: TGTGCCAGTAGTATACATTTAAACACTGAAGCTTTCTTT.